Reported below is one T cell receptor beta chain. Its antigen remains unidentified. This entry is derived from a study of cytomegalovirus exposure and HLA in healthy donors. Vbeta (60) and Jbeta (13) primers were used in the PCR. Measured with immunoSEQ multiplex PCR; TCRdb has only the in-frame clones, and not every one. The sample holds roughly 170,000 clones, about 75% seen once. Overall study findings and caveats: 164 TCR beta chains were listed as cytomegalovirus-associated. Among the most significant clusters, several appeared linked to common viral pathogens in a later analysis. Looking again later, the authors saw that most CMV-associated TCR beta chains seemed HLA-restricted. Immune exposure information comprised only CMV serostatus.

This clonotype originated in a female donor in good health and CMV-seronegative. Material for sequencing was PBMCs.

The CDR3 DNA reads TGTGCCAGCAGCTTACTAAGCGTCAGGGGGACCGGGGAGCTGTTTTTT. It codes for CASSLLSVRGTGELFF. The chain is built from TRBV7-8 and TRBJ2-2, with TRBD1 matching over 7 bases. Trimming cost V 2 bases and J 5 bases; bases outside gene matches: 8. This CDR3 comprises 16 residues. The germline V gene encodes CDR1 SGHVS and CDR2 FQNEAQ.